This T cell receptor beta chain was obtained from a study of T cells in localized non-small cell lung cancer. CDR1 and CDR2 from the germline V gene are SGDLS and YYNGEE. The V gene end was trimmed by 0 bases and the J gene end by 5 bases; junction bases not matched to a gene: 6. This CDR3 spans 15 amino acids. Repertoires were generated with immunoSEQ multiplex PCR, while TCRdb's copy carries only in-frame clones and drops some. Of some 55,000 clones detected, about 85% appear once; the ten largest clones hold just under 20%. The source of this sequence is an older female donor with stage II squamous cell lung carcinoma. The gene calls are TRBV9 and TRBJ2-5; TRBD2 matches 8 bases. The sample consisted of peripheral blood, taken before any cancer treatment. CDR3: CASSVDRGGPETQYF. The CDR3 region has the DNA TGTGCCAGCAGCGTAGACCGGGGGGGGCCGGAGACCCAGTACTTC.